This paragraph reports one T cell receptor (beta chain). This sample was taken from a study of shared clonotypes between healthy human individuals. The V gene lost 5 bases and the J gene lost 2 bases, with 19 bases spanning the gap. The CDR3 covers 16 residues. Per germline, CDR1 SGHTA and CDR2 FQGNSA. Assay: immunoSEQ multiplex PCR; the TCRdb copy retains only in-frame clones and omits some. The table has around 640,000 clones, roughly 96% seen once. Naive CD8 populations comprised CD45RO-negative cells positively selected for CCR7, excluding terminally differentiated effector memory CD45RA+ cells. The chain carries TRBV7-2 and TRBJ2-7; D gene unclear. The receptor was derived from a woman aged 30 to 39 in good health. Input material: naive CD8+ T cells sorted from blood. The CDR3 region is CASSLRAVPKPYEQYF. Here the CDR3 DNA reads TGTGCCAGCAGCCTCCGAGCAGTTCCTAAACCCTACGAGCAGTACTTC. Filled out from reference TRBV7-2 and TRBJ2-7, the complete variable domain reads GAGVSQSPSNKVTEKGKDVELRCDPISGHTALYWYRQSLGQGLEFLIYFQGNSAPDKSGLPSDRFSAERTGGSVSTLTIQRTQQEDSAVYLCASSLRAVPKPYEQYFGPGTRLTVT.